The source of this TCR beta chain is a study of cytomegalovirus exposure and HLA in healthy donors. The study, taken as a whole, reports: There were some public TCRs occurring in many donors, but most TCR sequences were rare. A later analysis linked a missense variant in DCLRE1C to the trimming of TCR beta V and J genes.

Germline V gene data show CDR1 as LNHDA and CDR2 as SQIVND (reference sequence). Trimming at V came to 11 bases and at J to 3 bases, leaving 6 bases not matched to a gene. The CDR3 is made up of 13 amino acids. PCR amplification relied on 60 Vbeta primers (plus 13 Jbeta primers). Only in-frame clones appear in the TCRdb table, and some are missing; sequencing was by immunoSEQ multiplex PCR. The sample consists of over 65,000 clones, approximately 75% of them appearing once. About this clone: The antigen is unknown.

The TCR sequence derives from a human donor in good health. This chain joins TRBV19 and TRBJ1-1, with TRBD1 matching over 10 bases. Sequencing input: PBMCs. The CDR3 DNA follows: TGTGCCTCGACAGGGGGCGCGCACACTGAAGCTTTCTTT. Amino acid sequence: CASTGGAHTEAFF.